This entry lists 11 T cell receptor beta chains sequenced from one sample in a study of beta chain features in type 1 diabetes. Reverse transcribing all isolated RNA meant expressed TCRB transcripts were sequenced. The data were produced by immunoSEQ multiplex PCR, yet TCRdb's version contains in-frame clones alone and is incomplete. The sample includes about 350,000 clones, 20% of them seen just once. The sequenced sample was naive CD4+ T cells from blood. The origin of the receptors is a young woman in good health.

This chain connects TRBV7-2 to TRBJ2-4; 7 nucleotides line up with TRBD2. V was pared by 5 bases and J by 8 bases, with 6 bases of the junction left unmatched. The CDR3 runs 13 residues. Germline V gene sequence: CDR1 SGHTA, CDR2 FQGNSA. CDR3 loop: CASSGTNLDIQYF. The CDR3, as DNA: TGTGCCAGCAGCGGGACTAACTTGGACATTCAGTACTTC.

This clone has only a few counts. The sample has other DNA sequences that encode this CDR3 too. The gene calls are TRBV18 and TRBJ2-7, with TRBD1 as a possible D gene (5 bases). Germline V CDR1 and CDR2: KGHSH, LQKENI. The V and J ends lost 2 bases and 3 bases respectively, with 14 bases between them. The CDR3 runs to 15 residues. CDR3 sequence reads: CASSPGAGQGYEQYF. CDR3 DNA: TGTGCCAGCTCACCAGGGGCAGGGCAGGGCTACGAGCAGTACTTC.

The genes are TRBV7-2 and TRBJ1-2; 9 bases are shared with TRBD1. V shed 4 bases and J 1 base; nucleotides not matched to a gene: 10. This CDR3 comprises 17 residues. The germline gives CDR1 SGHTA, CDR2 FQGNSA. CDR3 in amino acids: CASSYRGRVTSNYGYTF. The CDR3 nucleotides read TGTGCCAGCAGCTACAGGGGGCGCGTGACGAGTAACTATGGCTACACCTTC.

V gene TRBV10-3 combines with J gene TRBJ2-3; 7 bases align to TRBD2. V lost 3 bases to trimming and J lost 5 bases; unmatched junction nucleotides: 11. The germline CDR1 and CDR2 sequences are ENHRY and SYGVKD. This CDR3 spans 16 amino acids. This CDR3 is CAISETPSGGLDTQYF. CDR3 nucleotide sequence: TGTGCCATCAGTGAAACCCCTAGCGGAGGGCTAGATACGCAGTATTTT.

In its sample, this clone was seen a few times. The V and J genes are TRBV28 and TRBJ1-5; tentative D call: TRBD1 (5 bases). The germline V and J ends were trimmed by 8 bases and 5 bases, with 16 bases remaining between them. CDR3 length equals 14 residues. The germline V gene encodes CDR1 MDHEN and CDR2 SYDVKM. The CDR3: CASHSVGGDQPQHF. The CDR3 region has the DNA TGTGCCAGCCACTCGGTCGGGGGAGATCAGCCCCAGCATTTT.

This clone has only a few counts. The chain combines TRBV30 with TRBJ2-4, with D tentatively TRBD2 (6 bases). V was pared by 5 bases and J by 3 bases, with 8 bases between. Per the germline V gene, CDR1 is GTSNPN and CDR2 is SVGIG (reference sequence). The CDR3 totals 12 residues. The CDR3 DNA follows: TGTGCCTGGCGGGGGTACAAAAACATTCAGTACTTC. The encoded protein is CAWRGYKNIQYF.

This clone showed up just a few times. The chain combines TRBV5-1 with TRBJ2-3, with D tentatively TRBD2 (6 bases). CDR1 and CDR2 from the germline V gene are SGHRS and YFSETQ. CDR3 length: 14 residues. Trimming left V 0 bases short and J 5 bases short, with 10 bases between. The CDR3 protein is CASSLGGVEDTQYF. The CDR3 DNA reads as TGCGCCAGCAGCTTGGGCGGGGTTGAAGATACGCAGTATTTT.

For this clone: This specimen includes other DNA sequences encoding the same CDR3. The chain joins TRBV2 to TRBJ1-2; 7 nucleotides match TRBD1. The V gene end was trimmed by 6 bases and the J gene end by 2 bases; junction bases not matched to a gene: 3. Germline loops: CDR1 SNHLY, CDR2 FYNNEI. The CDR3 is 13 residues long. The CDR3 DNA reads TGTGCCAGCAGCGAGGACAGGAACTATGGCTACACCTTC. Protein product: CASSEDRNYGYTF.

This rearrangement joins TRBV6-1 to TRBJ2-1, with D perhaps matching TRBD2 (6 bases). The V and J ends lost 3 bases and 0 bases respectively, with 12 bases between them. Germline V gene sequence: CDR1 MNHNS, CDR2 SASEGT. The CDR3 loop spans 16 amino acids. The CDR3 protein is CASSEVLAPSYNEQFF. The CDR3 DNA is TGTGCCAGCAGTGAGGTACTAGCCCCCTCCTACAATGAGCAGTTCTTC.

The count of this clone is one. For the CDR3, the DNA is TGTGCCTTACTGACAGGGGCTGGCACTGAAGCTTTCTTT. This codes for CALLTGAGTEAFF. V and J are TRBV30 and TRBJ1-1; 8 bases fit TRBD1. Germline lookup yields CDR1 GTSNPN and CDR2 SVGIG (reference sequence). The V and J ends lost 7 bases and 4 bases, in that order; junction bases with no gene match: 8. This CDR3 is 13 amino acids long.

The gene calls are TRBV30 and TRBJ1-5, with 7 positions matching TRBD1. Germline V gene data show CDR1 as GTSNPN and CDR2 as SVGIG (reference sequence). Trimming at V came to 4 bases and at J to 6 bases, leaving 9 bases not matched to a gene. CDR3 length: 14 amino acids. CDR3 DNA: TGTGCCTGGACACCTAGGGGGCTAGCTCAGCCCCAGCATTTT. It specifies CAWTPRGLAQPQHF.